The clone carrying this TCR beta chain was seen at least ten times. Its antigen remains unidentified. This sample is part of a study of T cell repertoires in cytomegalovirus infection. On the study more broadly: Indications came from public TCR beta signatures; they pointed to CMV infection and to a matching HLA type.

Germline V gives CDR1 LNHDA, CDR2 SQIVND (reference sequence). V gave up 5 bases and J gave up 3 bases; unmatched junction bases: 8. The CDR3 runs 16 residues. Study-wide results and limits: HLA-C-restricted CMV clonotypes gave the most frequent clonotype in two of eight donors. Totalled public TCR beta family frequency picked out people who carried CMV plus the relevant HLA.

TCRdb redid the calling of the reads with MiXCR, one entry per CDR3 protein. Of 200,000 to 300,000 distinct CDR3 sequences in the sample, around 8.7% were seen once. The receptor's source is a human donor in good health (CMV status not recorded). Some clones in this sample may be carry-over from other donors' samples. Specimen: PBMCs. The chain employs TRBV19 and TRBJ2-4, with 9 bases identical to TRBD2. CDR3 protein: CASSLGTSSGKNIQYF. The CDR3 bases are TGTGCCAGTAGTCTCGGGACTAGCTCTGGCAAAAACATTCAGTACTTC.